The clone carrying this T cell receptor beta chain was detected many times. Other DNA sequences in this specimen translate into the identical CDR3. This sample was included in a study of metastatic and nonmetastatic thyroid tumors. TCRdb reassembled clones from the PCR reads with MiXCR. Here the sample spans some 21,000 clones, 15% to 20% being singletons. Every patient underwent thyroid surgery untreated. V was clipped by 3 bases and J by 9 bases; unmatched bases: 9. Germline V gives CDR1 MRHNA, CDR2 SNTAGT. The CDR3 loop spans 16 amino acids. The chain carries TRBV6-4 and TRBJ2-1; TRBD1 matches at 12 bases. The specimen was blood. The receptor comes from a male donor with papillary thyroid cancer or a benign thyroid nodule (not recorded which). Some clones in this sample may be carry-over from other donors' samples. Written as DNA, the CDR3 is TGTGCCAGCAGTGAGGATACCGGGACAGGGGGCGCTGAGCAGTTCTTC. It codes for CASSEDTGTGGAEQFF.